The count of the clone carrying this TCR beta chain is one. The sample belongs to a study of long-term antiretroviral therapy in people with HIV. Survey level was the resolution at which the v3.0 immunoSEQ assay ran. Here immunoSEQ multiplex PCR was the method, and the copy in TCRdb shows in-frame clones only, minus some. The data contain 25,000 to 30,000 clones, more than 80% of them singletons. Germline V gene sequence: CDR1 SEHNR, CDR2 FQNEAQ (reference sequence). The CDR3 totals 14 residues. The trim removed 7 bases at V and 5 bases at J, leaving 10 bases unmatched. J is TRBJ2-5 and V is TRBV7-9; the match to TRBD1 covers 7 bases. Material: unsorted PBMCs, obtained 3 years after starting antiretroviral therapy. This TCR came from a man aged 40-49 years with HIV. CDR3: CASTPGGTFETQYF. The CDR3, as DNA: TGTGCCAGCACCCCAGGGGGTACCTTTGAGACCCAGTACTTC.